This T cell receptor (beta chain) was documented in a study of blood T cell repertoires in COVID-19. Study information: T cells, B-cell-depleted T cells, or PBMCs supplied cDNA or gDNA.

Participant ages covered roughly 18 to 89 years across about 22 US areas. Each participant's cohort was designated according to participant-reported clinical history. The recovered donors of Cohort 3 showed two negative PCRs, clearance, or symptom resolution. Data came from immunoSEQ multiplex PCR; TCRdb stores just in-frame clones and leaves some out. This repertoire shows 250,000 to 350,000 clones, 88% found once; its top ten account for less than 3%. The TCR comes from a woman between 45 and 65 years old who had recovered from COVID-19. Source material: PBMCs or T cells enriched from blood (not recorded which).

The CDR3 coding sequence is TGCGCCAGCAGCCAAGATCGAACGGCAGGGCATGGCTACACCTTC. This gives the protein CASSQDRTAGHGYTF. The rearrangement uses TRBV4-3 and TRBJ1-2, with D possibly TRBD1 on 5 matching bases. Trimming took 0 bases from V and 6 from J, leaving 14 bases between them. The germline gives CDR1 LGHNA, CDR2 YSLEER. The CDR3 is made up of 15 amino acids.